Following are 20 T cell receptor beta chains from one sample sequenced in a study of T-cell memory formation after mild COVID-19. TCRdb re-called the 5' RACE reads with MiXCR, one entry per CDR3 protein. The table includes about 57,000 distinct CDR3 sequences, 10% to 15% detected once. The sample taken for sequencing was PBMCs or a T cell subset sorted from them (not recorded which). Receptors were obtained from a man in his late teens or twenties who had mild COVID-19 (a few samples of this study predate the infection). Cell type and time point are not known.

This clonotype came up many times. The chain carries TRBV4-2 and TRBJ2-4; D remains ambiguous. Germline V CDR1 and CDR2: LGHNA, YNFKEQ. This CDR3 is built from 14 residues. Trimming shortened V by 8 bases and J by 0 bases, and 11 bases separated the two germline ends. Here the CDR3 DNA reads TGTGCCAGCTCAAGCAGAGAAGCCAAAAACATTCAGTACTTC. Translation gives CASSSREAKNIQYF.

This clonotype occurred many times. The genes are TRBV5-1 and TRBJ2-1, with 7 bases fitting TRBD2. V shed 7 bases, J shed 2 bases, and the junction held 9 bases outside the gene matches. CDR1 and CDR2 (germline): SGHRS, YFSETQ. CDR3 length equals 15 residues. CDR3 coding DNA: TGCGCCAGCTCATCTGGGGGGGGTGCCTACAATGAGCAGTTCTTC. Translated, it gives CASSSGGGAYNEQFF.

The V gene is TRBV5-6, the J gene TRBJ1-2, with D maybe TRBD1 (5 bases). Trimming cost V 6 bases and J 5 bases, with 11 bases left between them. The CDR3 length is 12 residues. Germline loops: CDR1 SGHDT, CDR2 YYEEEE. The CDR3 nucleotides are TGTGCCAGCAATCGAAGGGGTTATGGCTACACCTTC. Translation gives CASNRRGYGYTF.

This clonotype was seen repeatedly, ten times or more. The chain uses TRBV5-1 and TRBJ2-2, with D possibly TRBD2 on 5 matching bases. This CDR3 has 14 amino acids. Germline loops: CDR1 SGHRS, CDR2 YFSETQ. V was pared by 0 bases and J by 6 bases, with 9 bases between. CDR3 DNA sequence: TGCGCCAGCAGCTTGGTACTAGATCCCGGGGAGCTGTTTTTT. The encoded protein is CASSLVLDPGELFF. The full variable domain, in which reference TRBV5-1 and TRBJ2-2 provide the parts outside the CDR3, is KAGVTQTPRYLIKTRGQQVTLSCSPISGHRSVSWYQQTPGQGLQFLFEYFSETQRNKGNFPGRFSGRQFSNSRSEMNVSTLELGDSALYLCASSLVLDPGELFFGEGSRLTVL.

J is TRBJ1-2 and V is TRBV7-2; D might be TRBD1 (5 bases). There are 14 residues in the CDR3. Germline V gene sequence: CDR1 SGHTA, CDR2 FQGNSA. Trimming took 5 bases from V and 7 from J, leaving 17 bases between them. The CDR3 sequence: CASSPRVGTGGYTF. Written as DNA, the CDR3 is TGTGCCAGCAGCCCCAGGGTCGGGACGGGTGGCTACACCTTC.

There are many counts of this clonotype. The chain combines TRBV5-1 with TRBJ2-3; 7 bases line up with TRBD1. The CDR3 extends over 16 amino acids. Losses at the gene ends were 4 bases for V and 1 base for J; bases not matched to a gene: 9. CDR1 is SGHRS and CDR2 is YFSETQ in the germline V gene. Here the CDR3 reads CASSAAGTAGTDTQYF. The DNA for the CDR3 is TGCGCCAGCAGCGCCGCCGGGACAGCGGGCACAGATACGCAGTATTTT.

The chain carries TRBV6-5 and TRBJ2-7; D unresolved. CDR3 size: 15 residues. Germline lookup yields CDR1 MNHEY and CDR2 SVGAGI. Trimming cost V 6 bases and J 0 bases, with 15 bases left between them. In nucleotides, the CDR3 is TGTGCCAGCAGAACCATAGGACGGTACTCCTACGAGCAGTACTTC. It is translated as CASRTIGRYSYEQYF.

Many counts were recorded for this clonotype. V is TRBV5-1 and J is TRBJ1-1; D not certain. The CDR3 length is 14 residues. The germline V and J ends were trimmed by 0 bases and 1 base, with 7 bases remaining between them. Looked up from germline, CDR1 is SGHRS and CDR2 is YFSETQ. The CDR3 loop is CASSLGGRNTEAFF. DNA for the CDR3: TGCGCCAGCAGCTTGGGAGGGAGGAACACTGAAGCTTTCTTT.

The genes are TRBV11-3 and TRBJ2-2; 9 nucleotides align to TRBD2. The germline CDR1 and CDR2 sequences are SGHNT and YENEEA. Trimming cost V 4 bases and J 2 bases; bases outside gene matches: 5. CDR3 length equals 16 residues. This chain's CDR3 is CASSSSGTVNTGELFF. The CDR3 DNA reads TGTGCCAGCAGCTCTAGCGGGACGGTCAACACCGGGGAGCTGTTTTTT.

This clonotype was counted a few times. The V call is TRBV18, the J call TRBJ2-2; D call uncertain. CDR1 is KGHSH and CDR2 is LQKENI in the germline V gene. V was pared by 0 bases and J by 9 bases, with 8 bases between. CDR3 length: 13 amino acids. For the CDR3, the DNA is TGTGCCAGCTCACCACCGGGGAAAAGGGAGCTGTTTTTT. It encodes CASSPPGKRELFF.

The rearrangement joins TRBV5-6 to TRBJ2-7; 9 bases line up with TRBD1. Germline CDR1 is SGHDT and CDR2 is YYEEEE. The CDR3 loop spans 16 amino acids. With 4 bases clipped from V and 3 bases from J, the junction kept 11 bases outside the gene matches. CDR3 amino acids: CASSARWGQGFYEQYF. CDR3 DNA: TGTGCCAGCAGCGCCAGGTGGGGACAGGGTTTCTACGAGCAGTACTTC.

This chain links TRBV12-3 or TRBV12-4 with TRBJ1-2; no definite D call. The germline V and J ends were trimmed by 5 bases and 5 bases, with 9 bases remaining between them. The CDR3 runs 12 residues. This chain's CDR3 is CASSGDRYGYTF. The CDR3 coding sequence is TGTGCCAGCAGTGGGGATCGGTATGGCTACACCTTC.

The chain recombines TRBV7-2 with TRBJ2-3, with 7 bases that match TRBD2. CDR1 is SGHTA, CDR2 FQGNSA, per germline. The CDR3 covers 16 residues. After removal of 2 bases from V and 3 bases from J, the junction contained 8 bases not matched to a gene. The CDR3 DNA reads as TGTGCCAGCAGCTTATGGGCTAGCGGTAATACAGATACGCAGTATTTT. Its translation is CASSLWASGNTDTQYF.

The chain employs TRBV7-3 and TRBJ2-1; 12 bases are a match to TRBD2. The trim removed 4 bases at V and 5 bases at J, leaving 3 bases unmatched. Germline assignment: CDR1 SGHTA and CDR2 FQGTGA. The CDR3 totals 15 residues. This CDR3 is CASSYWTSGNNEQFF. CDR3 bases: TGTGCCAGCAGCTACTGGACTAGCGGGAACAATGAGCAGTTCTTC.

This clonotype was seen only a few times. CDR3 DNA: TGTGCCAGCAGCCACGGGACTAGCGGGGGGGCCGTCGGTGGGGATACGCAGTATTTT. Its protein product is CASSHGTSGGAVGGDTQYF. The chain has TRBV27 and TRBJ2-3; TRBD2 matches at 16 bases. This CDR3 is built from 19 residues. CDR1 MNHEY and CDR2 SMNVEV come from the germline V gene (reference sequence). The ends lost 6 bases at V and 6 bases at J; junction bases unmatched: 15.

This clonotype was seen more than once but under ten times. The CDR3 reads CASGPSWETQYF. In nucleotides, the CDR3 is TGTGCCAGCGGGCCCAGCTGGGAGACCCAGTACTTC. V and J are TRBV2 and TRBJ2-5; D is unclear. Germline CDR1 SNHLY, CDR2 FYNNEI. Trimming removed 8 bases from V and 5 bases from J, with 12 bases in between. The CDR3 spans 12 residues.

At least ten counts were recorded for this clonotype. The gene calls are TRBV6-2 or TRBV6-3 and TRBJ2-7, with D uncertain. The germline gives CDR1 MNHEY, CDR2 SVGEGT. The ends were cut back, 4 bases at V and 1 base at J, with 8 bases in the middle. This CDR3 contains 13 residues. The CDR3 region is CASSSPYSYEQYV. The DNA for the CDR3 is TGTGCCAGCAGTTCACCGTATTCCTACGAGCAGTACGTC.

The chain links TRBV6-4 to TRBJ2-6, with 9 positions matching TRBD1. CDR3 length: 16 residues. Germline V gives CDR1 MRHNA, CDR2 SNTAGT. J lost 2 bases, V lost 4 bases, and 3 bases had no gene match. The CDR3, as DNA: TGTGCCAGCAGTGTGACAGGGGGAGCTGGGGCCAACGTCCTGACTTTC. Its translation: CASSVTGGAGANVLTF.

The rearrangement joins TRBV20-1 to TRBJ2-3; 11 positions agree with TRBD2. The CDR3 length is 16 residues. V shed 1 base, J shed 2 bases, and the junction held 5 bases outside the gene matches. The V gene's germline CDR1 is DFQATT and CDR2 SNEGSKA (reference sequence). Written as DNA, the CDR3 is TGCAGTGCTAGAGGAGGGACTAGCGGCAACACAGATACGCAGTATTTT. This encodes CSARGGTSGNTDTQYF.

This chain joins TRBV7-2 and TRBJ1-3; the D gene is possibly TRBD1 (6 bases). Germline CDR1 SGHTA, CDR2 FQGNSA. Trimming left V 4 bases short and J 4 bases short, with 11 bases between. CDR3 length: 14 amino acids. Here the CDR3 DNA reads TGTGCCAGCAGCTCTGTCAGGGGAGGAAACACCATATATTTT. Protein sequence: CASSSVRGGNTIYF.